The clone carrying this T cell receptor (beta chain) was observed many times. This sample is part of a study of early T cells in non-severe SARS-CoV-2 infection. TCRdb re-derived calls from the 5' RACE reads in MiXCR, one entry per CDR3 protein. The data show tens of thousands of distinct CDR3 sequences, with roughly a tenth seen just once and 8.6% held by the top ten. CDR1 and CDR2 (germline): SGHRS, YFSETQ. Trimming removed 0 bases from V and 5 bases from J, with 9 bases in between. This CDR3 comprises 14 residues. The receptor was derived from an adult who was a healthcare worker with PCR-confirmed SARS-CoV-2 infection or an uninfected control (not recorded which). The chain combines TRBV5-1 with TRBJ2-1, with D hard to call. The specimen sequenced was whole blood. In DNA, the CDR3 is TGCGCCAGCAGCTTGGGCTCCCTAGACAATGAGCAGTTCTTC. Translating gives CASSLGSLDNEQFF.